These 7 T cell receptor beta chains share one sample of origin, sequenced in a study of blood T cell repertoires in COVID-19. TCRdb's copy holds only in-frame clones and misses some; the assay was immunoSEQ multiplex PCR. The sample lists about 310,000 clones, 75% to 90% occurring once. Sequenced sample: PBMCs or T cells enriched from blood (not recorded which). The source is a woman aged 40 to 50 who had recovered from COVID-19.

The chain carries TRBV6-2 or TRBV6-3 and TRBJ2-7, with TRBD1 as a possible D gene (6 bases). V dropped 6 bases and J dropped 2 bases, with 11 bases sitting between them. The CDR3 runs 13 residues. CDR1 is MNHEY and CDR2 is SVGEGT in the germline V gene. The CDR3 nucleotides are TGTGCCAGCAGCCTCTGGACAGCCTACGAGCAGTACTTC. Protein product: CASSLWTAYEQYF.

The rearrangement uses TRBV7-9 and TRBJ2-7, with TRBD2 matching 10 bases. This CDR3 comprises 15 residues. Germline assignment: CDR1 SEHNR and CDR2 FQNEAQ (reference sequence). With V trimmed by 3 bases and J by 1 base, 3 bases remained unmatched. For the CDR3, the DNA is TGTGCCAGCAGCTTTCCTAGCGGGGGTTCCTACGAGCAGTACTTC. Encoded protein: CASSFPSGGSYEQYF.

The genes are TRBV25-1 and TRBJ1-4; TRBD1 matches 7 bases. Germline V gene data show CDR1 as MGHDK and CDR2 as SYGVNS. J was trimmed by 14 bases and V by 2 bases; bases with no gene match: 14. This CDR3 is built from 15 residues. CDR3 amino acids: CASSELGQDGRDLFF. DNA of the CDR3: TGTGCCAGCAGTGAACTCGGACAGGACGGACGGGATCTGTTTTTT.

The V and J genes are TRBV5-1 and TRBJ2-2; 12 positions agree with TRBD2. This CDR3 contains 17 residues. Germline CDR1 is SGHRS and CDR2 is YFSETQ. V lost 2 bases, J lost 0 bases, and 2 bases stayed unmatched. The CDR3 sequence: CASSLLAGGANTGELFF. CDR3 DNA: TGCGCCAGCAGCTTACTAGCGGGAGGTGCGAACACCGGGGAGCTGTTTTTT.

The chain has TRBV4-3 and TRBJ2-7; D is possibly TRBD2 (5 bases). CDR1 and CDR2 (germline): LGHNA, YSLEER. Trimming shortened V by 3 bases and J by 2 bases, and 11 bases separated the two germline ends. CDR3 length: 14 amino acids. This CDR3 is CASSHYRGTYEQYF. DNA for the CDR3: TGCGCCAGCAGCCATTATCGGGGAACCTACGAGCAGTACTTC.

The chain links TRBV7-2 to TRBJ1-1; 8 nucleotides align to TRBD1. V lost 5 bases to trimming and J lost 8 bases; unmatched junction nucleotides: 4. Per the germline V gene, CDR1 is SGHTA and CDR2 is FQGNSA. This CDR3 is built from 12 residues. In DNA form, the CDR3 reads TGTGCCAGCAGCGCAGACAGGGGAGAAGCTTTCTTT. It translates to CASSADRGEAFF.

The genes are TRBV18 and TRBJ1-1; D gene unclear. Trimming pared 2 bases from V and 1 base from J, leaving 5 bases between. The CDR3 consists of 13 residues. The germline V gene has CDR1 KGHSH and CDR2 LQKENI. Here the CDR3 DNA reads TGTGCCAGCTCACCAGCAGGGAACACTGAAGCTTTCTTT. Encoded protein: CASSPAGNTEAFF.